There are a few counts of the clone carrying this T cell receptor (beta chain). A second PCR, run for roughly 7 to 12 cycles, used a sample-barcoded 5' primer plus a J-beta primer mix. A single record per CDR3 protein comes from TCRdb applying MiXCR to the 5' RACE reads. The sample holds 1.5 million to 2 million distinct CDR3 sequences, roughly 43% seen once. This entry is derived from a study of blood T cells in healthy people across ages. V shed 5 bases and J shed 2 bases, with 15 bases lying between them. Per germline, CDR1 LNHNV and CDR2 YYDKDF (reference sequence). This CDR3 contains 15 residues.

The sequence came from a human donor in good health. The specimen sequenced was blood. This chain links TRBV15 with TRBJ2-5; D tentatively reads TRBD1 or TRBD2 (5 bases each). The CDR3 DNA reads as TGTGCCACCAGCGGTCCGGGGCCGCTACAAGAGACCCAGTACTTC. It codes for CATSGPGPLQETQYF.